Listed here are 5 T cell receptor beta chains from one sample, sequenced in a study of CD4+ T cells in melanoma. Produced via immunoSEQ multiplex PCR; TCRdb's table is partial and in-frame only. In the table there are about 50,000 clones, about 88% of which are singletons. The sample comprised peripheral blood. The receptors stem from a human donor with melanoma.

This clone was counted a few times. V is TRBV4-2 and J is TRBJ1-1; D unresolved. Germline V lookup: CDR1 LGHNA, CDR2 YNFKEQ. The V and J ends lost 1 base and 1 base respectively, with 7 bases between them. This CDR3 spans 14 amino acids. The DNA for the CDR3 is TGTGCCAGCAGCCAAGTGGAGGGGAACACTGAAGCTTTCTTT. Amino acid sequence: CASSQVEGNTEAFF.

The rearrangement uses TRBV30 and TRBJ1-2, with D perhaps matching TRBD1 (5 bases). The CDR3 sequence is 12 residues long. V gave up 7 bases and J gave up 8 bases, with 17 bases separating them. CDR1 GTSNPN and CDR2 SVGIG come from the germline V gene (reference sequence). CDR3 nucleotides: TGTGCCTCGTTGCGGGGCGAGTTGGGCTACACCTTC. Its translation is CASLRGELGYTF. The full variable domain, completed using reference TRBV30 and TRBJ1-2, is SQTIHQWPATLVQPVGSPLSLECTVEGTSNPNLYWYRQAAGRGLQLLFYSVGIGQISSEVPQNLSASRPQDRQFILSSKKLLLSDSGFYLCASLRGELGYTFGSGTRLTVV.

This chain's CDR3 is CASSFGYGGAGDTQYF. The CDR3 nucleotides are TGTGCCAGCAGCTTTGGTTACGGGGGGGCGGGAGATACGCAGTATTTT. The J gene is TRBJ2-3, the V gene TRBV5-4; 8 nucleotides align to TRBD2. After removal of 2 bases from V and 5 bases from J, the junction contained 10 bases not matched to a gene. Looked up from germline, CDR1 is SGHNT and CDR2 is YYREEE (reference sequence). The CDR3 runs 16 residues.

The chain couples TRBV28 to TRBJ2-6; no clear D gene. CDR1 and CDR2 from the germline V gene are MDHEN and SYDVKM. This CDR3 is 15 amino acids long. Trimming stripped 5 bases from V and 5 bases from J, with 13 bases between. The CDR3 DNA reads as TGTGCCAGCAGTCGGCTTTTTGACAGGGCCAACGTCCTGACTTTC. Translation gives CASSRLFDRANVLTF.

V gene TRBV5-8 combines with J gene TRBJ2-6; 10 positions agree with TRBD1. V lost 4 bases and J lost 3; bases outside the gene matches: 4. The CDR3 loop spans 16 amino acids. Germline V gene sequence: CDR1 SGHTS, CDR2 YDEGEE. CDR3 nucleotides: TGTGCCAGCAGCAGGACAGGGGGGTTTGGGGCCAACGTCCTGACTTTC. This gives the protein CASSRTGGFGANVLTF.